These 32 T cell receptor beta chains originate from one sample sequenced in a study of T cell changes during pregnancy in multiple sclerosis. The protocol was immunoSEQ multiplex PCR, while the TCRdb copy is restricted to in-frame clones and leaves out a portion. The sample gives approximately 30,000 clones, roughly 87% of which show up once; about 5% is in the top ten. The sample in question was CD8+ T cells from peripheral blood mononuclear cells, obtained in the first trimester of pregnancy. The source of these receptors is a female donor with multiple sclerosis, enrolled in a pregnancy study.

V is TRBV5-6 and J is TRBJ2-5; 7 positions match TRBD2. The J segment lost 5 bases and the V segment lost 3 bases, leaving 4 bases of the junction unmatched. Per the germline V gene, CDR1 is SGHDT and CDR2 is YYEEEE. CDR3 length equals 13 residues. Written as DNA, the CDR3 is TGTGCCAGCAGCTGGGCCGGGAGGGAGACCCAGTACTTC. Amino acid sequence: CASSWAGRETQYF.

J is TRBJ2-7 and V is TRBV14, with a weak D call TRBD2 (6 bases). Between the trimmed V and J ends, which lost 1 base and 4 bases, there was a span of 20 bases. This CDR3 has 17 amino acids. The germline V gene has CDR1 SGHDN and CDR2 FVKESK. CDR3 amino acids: CASSQADLSGEGYEQYF. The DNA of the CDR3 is TGTGCCAGCAGCCAAGCTGACCTGTCGGGAGAGGGGTACGAGCAGTACTTC.

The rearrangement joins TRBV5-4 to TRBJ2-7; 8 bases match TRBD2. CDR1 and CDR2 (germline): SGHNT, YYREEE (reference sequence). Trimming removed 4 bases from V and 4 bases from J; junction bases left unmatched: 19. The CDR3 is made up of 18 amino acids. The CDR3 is CASSPDVQKLAARYEQYF. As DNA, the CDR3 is TGTGCCAGCAGCCCGGATGTTCAGAAACTAGCGGCCCGATACGAGCAGTACTTC.

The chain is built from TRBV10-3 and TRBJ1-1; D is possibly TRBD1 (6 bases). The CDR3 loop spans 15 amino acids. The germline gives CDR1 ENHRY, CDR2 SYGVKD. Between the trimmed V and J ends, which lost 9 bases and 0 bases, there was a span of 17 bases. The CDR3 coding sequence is TGTGCCATTCGCCGGGCGGACAGCATGAACACTGAAGCTTTCTTT. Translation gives CAIRRADSMNTEAFF.

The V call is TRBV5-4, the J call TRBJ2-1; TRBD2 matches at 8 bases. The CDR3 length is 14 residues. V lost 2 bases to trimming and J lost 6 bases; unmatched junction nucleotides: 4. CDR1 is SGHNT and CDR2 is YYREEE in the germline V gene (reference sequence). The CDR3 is CASSFAGRVNEQFF. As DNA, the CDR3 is TGTGCCAGCAGCTTTGCCGGGAGGGTCAATGAGCAGTTCTTC.

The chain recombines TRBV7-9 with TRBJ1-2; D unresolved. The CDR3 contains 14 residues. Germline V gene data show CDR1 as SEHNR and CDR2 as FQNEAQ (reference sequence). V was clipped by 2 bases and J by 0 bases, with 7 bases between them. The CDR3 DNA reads TGTGCCAGCAGCTTAAGAGGGACTAACTATGGCTACACCTTC. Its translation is CASSLRGTNYGYTF. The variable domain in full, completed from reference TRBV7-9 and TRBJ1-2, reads DTGVSQNPRHKITKRGQNVTFRCDPISEHNRLYWYRQTLGQGPEFLTYFQNEAQLEKSRLLSDRFSAERPKGSFSTLEIQRTEQGDSAMYLCASSLRGTNYGYTFGSGTRLTVV.

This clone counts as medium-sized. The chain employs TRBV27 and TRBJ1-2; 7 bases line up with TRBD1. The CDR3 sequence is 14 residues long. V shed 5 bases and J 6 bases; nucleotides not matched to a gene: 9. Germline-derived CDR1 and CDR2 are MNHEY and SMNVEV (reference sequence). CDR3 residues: CASSALDRLDGYTF. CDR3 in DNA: TGTGCCAGCAGTGCTTTGGACAGGTTGGATGGCTACACCTTC.

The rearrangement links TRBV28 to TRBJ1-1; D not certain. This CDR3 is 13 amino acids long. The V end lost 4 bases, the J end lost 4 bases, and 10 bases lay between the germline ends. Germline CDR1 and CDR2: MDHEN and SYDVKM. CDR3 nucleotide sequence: TGTGCCAGCAGTTACCAATGGAGCACTGAAGCTTTCTTT. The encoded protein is CASSYQWSTEAFF.

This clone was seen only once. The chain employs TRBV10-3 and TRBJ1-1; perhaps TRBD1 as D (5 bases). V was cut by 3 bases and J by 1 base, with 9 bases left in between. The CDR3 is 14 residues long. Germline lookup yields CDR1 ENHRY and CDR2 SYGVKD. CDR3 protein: CAISEGRGNTEAFF. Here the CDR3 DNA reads TGTGCCATCAGTGAAGGGAGGGGGAACACTGAAGCTTTCTTT.

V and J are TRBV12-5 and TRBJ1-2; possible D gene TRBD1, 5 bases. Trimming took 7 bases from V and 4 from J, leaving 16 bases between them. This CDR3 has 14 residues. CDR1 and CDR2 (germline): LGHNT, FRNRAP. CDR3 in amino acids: CASVQGRTSYGYTF. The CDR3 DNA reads TGTGCTAGTGTCCAGGGACGGACTAGCTATGGCTACACCTTC. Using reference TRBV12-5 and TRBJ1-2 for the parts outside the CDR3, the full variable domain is DARVTQTPRHKVTEMGQEVTMRCQPILGHNTVFWYRQTMMQGLELLAYFRNRAPLDDSGMPKDRFSAEMPDATLATLKIQPSEPRDSAVYFCASVQGRTSYGYTFGSGTRLTVV.

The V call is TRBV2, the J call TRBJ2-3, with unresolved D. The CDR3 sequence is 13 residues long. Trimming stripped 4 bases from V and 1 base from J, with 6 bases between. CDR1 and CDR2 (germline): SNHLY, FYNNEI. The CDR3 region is CASSGQGTDTQYF. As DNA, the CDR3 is TGTGCCAGCAGTGGCCAGGGCACAGATACGCAGTATTTT.

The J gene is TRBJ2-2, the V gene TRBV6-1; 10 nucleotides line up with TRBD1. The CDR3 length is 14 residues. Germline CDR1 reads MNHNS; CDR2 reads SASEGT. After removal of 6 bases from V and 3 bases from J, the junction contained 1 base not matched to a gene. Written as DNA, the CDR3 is TGTGCCAGCAGCGGGACAGGGGACACCGGGGAGCTGTTTTTT. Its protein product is CASSGTGDTGELFF.

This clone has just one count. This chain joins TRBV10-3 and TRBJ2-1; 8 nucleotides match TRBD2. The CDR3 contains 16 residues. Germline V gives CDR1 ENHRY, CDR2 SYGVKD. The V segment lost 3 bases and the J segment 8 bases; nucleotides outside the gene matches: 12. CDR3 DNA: TGTGCCATCAGTGATGTAGGAAGCGGGAGATCTCATGAGCAGTTCTTC. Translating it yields CAISDVGSGRSHEQFF.

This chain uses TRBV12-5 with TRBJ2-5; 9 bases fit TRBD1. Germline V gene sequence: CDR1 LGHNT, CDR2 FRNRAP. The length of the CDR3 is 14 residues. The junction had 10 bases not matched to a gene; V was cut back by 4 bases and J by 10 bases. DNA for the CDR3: TGTGCTAGTGGTTCCTCGGTGGGACAGGGTGACCAGTACTTC. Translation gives CASGSSVGQGDQYF.

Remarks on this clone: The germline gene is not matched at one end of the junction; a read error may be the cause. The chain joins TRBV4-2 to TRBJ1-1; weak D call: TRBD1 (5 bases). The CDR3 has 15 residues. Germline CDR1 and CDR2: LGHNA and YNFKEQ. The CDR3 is CAGSPQDTPGTEAFF. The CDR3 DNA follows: TGTGCCGGCAGCCCCCAGGACACCCCGGGCACTGAAGCTTTCTTT.

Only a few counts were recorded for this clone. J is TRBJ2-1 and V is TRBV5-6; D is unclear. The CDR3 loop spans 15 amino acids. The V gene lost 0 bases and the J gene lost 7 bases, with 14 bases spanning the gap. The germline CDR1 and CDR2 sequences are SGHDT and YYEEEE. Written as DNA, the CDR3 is TGTGCCAGCAGCTTGGGTGGCGGCCCGCGGAATGAGCAGTTCTTC. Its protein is CASSLGGGPRNEQFF.

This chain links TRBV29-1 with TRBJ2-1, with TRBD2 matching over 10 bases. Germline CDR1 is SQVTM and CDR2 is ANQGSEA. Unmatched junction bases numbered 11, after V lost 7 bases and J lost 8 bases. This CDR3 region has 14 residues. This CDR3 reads CSALGAGGPDEQFF. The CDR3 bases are TGCAGCGCCCTGGGAGCGGGAGGGCCGGATGAGCAGTTCTTC.

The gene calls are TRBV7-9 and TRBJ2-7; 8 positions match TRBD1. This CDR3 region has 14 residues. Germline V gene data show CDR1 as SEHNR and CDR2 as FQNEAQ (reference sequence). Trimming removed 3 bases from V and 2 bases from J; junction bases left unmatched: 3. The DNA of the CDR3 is TGTGCCAGCAGCTTGAGACAGGGGACCTACGAGCAGTACTTC. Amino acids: CASSLRQGTYEQYF.

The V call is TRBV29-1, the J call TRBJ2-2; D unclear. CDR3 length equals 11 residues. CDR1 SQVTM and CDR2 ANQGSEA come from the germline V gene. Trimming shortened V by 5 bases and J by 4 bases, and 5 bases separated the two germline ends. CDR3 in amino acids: CSVLVTGELFF. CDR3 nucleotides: TGCAGCGTTTTAGTCACCGGGGAGCTGTTTTTT.

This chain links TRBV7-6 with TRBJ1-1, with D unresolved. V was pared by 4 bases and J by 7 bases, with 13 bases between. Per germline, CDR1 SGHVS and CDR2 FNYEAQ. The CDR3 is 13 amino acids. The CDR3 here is CASSSFDGDEAFF. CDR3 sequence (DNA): TGTGCCAGCAGCTCCTTCGACGGGGATGAAGCTTTCTTT.

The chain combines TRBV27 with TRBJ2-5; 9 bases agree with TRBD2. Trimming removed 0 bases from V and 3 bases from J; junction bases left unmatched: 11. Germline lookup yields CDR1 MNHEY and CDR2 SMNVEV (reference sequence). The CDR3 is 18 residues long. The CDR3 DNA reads TGTGCCAGCAGTTTATCGTTCGTTAGCGGGAGAAAAGAAGAGACCCAGTACTTC. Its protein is CASSLSFVSGRKEETQYF.

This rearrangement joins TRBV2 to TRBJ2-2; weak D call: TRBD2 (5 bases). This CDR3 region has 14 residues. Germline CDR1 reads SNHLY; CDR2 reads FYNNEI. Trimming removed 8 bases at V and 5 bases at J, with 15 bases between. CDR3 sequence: CASGGGGRTGELFF. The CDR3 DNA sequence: TGTGCCAGCGGCGGCGGAGGTCGGACCGGGGAGCTGTTTTTT. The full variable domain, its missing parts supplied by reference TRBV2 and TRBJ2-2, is EPEVTQTPSHQVTQMGQEVILRCVPISNHLYFYWYRQILGQKVEFLVSFYNNEISEKSEIFDDQFSVERPDGSNFTLKIRSTKLEDSAMYFCASGGGGRTGELFFGEGSRLTVL.

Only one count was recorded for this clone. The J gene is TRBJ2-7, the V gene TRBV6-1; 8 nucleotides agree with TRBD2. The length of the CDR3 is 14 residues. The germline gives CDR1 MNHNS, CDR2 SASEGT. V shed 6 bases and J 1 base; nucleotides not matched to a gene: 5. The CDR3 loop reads CASRETSVSYEQYF. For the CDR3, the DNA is TGTGCCAGCAGAGAGACTAGCGTATCCTACGAGCAGTACTTC.

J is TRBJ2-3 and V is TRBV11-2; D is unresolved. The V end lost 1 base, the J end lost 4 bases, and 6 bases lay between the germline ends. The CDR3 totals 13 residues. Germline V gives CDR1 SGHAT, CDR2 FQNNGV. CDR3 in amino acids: CASSLAVADTQYF. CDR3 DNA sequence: TGTGCCAGCAGCTTAGCGGTAGCAGATACGCAGTATTTT.

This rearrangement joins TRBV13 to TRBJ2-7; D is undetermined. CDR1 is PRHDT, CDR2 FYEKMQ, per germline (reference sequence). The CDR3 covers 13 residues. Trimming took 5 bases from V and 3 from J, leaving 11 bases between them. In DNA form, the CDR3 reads TGTGCCAGCAGCATCAGTTATTACTACGAGCAGTACTTC. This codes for CASSISYYYEQYF.

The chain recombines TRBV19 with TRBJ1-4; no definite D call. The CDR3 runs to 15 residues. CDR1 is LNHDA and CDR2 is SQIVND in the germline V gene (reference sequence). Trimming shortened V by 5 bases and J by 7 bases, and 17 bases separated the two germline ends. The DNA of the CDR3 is TGTGCCAGTAGTTCCTTCCTGTCCCTAGGTGAAAAACTGTTTTTT. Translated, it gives CASSSFLSLGEKLFF. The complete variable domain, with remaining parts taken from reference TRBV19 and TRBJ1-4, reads DGGITQSPKYLFRKEGQNVTLSCEQNLNHDAMYWYRQDPGQGLRLIYYSQIVNDFQKGDIAEGYSVSREKKESFPLTVTSAQKNPTAFYLCASSSFLSLGEKLFFGSGTQLSVL.

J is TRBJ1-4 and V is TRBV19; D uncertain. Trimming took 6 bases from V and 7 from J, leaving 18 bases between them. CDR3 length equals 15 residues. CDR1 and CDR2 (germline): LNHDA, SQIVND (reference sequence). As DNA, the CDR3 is TGTGCCAGTAGCCGCCGCGCGCGGGGTGGTGAAAAACTGTTTTTT. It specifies CASSRRARGGEKLFF.

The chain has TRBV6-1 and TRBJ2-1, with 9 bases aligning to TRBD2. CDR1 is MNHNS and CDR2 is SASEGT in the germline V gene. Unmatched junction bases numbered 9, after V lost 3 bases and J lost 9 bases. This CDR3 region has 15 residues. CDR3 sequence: CASSDGREGSAEQFF. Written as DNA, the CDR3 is TGTGCCAGCAGTGACGGGCGGGAGGGGTCGGCTGAGCAGTTCTTC.

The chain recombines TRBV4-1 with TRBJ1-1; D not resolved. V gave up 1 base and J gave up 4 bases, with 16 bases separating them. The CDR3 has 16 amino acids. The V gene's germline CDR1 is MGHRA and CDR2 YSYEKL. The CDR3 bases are TGCGCCAGCAGCCAAGTCGATGGGTGGTGGGCCACTGAAGCTTTCTTT. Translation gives CASSQVDGWWATEAFF.

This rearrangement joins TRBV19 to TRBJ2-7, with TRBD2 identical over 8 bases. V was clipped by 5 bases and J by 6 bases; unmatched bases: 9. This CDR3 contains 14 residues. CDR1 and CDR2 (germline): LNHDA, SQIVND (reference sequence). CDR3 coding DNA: TGTGCCAGTAGTGCGGGACTAGGGGCGTCCGAGCAGTACTTC. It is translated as CASSAGLGASEQYF.

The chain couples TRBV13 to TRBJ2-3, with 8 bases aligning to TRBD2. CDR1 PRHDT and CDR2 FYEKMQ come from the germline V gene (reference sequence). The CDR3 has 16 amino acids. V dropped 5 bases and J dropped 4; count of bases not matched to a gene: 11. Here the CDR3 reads CASSPRPAGVPDTQYF. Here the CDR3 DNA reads TGTGCCAGCAGCCCCAGGCCAGCGGGAGTTCCAGATACGCAGTATTTT.

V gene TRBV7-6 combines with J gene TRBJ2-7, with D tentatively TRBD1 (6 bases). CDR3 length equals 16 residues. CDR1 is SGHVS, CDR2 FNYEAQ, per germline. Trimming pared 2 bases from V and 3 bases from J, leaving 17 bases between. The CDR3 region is CASSLMLDRGIYEQYF. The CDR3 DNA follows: TGTGCCAGCAGCTTAATGTTGGACAGAGGCATCTACGAGCAGTACTTC.